Below are 30 T cell receptor beta chains sequenced from a single sample in a study of blood T cell repertoires in COVID-19. Method: immunoSEQ multiplex PCR; TCRdb's copy keeps in-frame clones and lacks some. This sample has some 270,000 clones, with 80% to 90% found just once. Sequenced sample: peripheral blood. These receptors originate from a young man with acute or convalescent COVID-19.

Only one count was recorded for this clone. CDR3 sequence reads: CASSLRGQGVRSGYGYTF. As DNA, the CDR3 is TGTGCCAGCAGCTTGAGGGGACAGGGGGTACGCTCAGGCTATGGCTACACCTTC. The genes are TRBV5-6 and TRBJ1-2, with 11 positions matching TRBD1. The CDR3 is 18 amino acids. V shed 1 base, J shed 4 bases, and the junction held 12 bases outside the gene matches. Germline-derived CDR1 and CDR2 are SGHDT and YYEEEE.

The CDR3 is CASRTHRGLSYEQYF. The CDR3 DNA reads as TGTGCCAGCAGAACCCACAGGGGCCTCTCCTACGAGCAGTACTTC. The chain links TRBV27 to TRBJ2-7; 7 bases are shared with TRBD1. The CDR3 covers 15 residues. J lost 0 bases, V lost 6 bases, and 8 bases had no gene match. CDR1 is MNHEY and CDR2 is SMNVEV in the germline V gene (reference sequence).

The chain is built from TRBV23-1 and TRBJ1-5; no definite D call. TRBV23-1 is reported as an ORF; its role is uncertain. Trimming pared 3 bases from V and 3 bases from J, leaving 6 bases between. The CDR3 covers 13 residues. DNA of the CDR3: TGCGCCAGCAGTCATTCACTCAATCAGCCCCAGCATTTT. Its translation: CASSHSLNQPQHF.

The chain is built from TRBV6-1 and TRBJ1-5, with D possibly TRBD1 on 6 matching bases. Germline V gene lookup returns CDR1 MNHNS and CDR2 SASEGT. This CDR3 is 13 amino acids long. V was trimmed by 3 bases and J by 10 bases, leaving 13 bases between them. The CDR3 loop reads CASSDYDRNPQHF. The CDR3 bases are TGTGCCAGCAGTGATTACGACAGGAATCCCCAGCATTTT.

The chain couples TRBV10-1 to TRBJ2-7; D not resolved. The V gene lost 3 bases and the J gene lost 5 bases, with 8 bases spanning the gap. The CDR3 contains 12 residues. From germline, CDR1 is WNHNN and CDR2 SYGVQD (reference sequence). Here the CDR3 reads CASSDGANEQYF. The CDR3 DNA follows: TGCGCCAGCAGTGACGGTGCTAACGAGCAGTACTTC.

The chain employs TRBV2 and TRBJ1-1, with D perhaps TRBD1 (6 bases). This CDR3 comprises 14 residues. Between the trimmed V and J ends, which lost 8 bases and 5 bases, there was a span of 18 bases. Germline CDR1 is SNHLY and CDR2 is FYNNEI. The CDR3 nucleotides read TGTGCCAGCGCCCTTCGTGGGGGCAGGACTGAAGCTTTCTTT. Translated, it gives CASALRGGRTEAFF.

V and J are TRBV5-1 and TRBJ1-4; no clear D gene. CDR1 and CDR2 from the germline V gene are SGHRS and YFSETQ. CDR3 length equals 13 residues. The V gene lost 3 bases and the J gene lost 4 bases, with 7 bases spanning the gap. CDR3 bases: TGCGCCAGCAGCTCGGGGAGTAATGAAAAACTGTTTTTT. This translates into CASSSGSNEKLFF.

The J gene is TRBJ2-3, the V gene TRBV28; tentatively, D is TRBD2 (5 bases). The CDR3 is 15 amino acids. Germline V lookup: CDR1 MDHEN, CDR2 SYDVKM. V lost 5 bases and J 2 bases, leaving 14 bases between the germline ends. DNA of the CDR3: TGTGCCAGCAGTCCCTCGGACGGACTCACAGATACGCAGTATTTT. Translation gives CASSPSDGLTDTQYF.

The chain recombines TRBV27 with TRBJ2-6, with D perhaps matching TRBD1 (6 bases). Germline V gene lookup returns CDR1 MNHEY and CDR2 SMNVEV (reference sequence). The CDR3 runs 16 residues. Trimming removed 8 bases at V and 0 bases at J, with 14 bases between. CDR3 loop: CASAQGSSSGANVLTF. The CDR3, as DNA: TGTGCCAGCGCACAGGGTTCGAGCTCTGGGGCCAACGTCCTGACTTTC.

The chain is built from TRBV11-3 and TRBJ2-3; 9 bases line up with TRBD1. CDR1 is SGHNT and CDR2 is YENEEA in the germline V gene. Trimming removed 5 bases from V and 3 bases from J; junction bases left unmatched: 6. This CDR3 is built from 15 residues. The DNA for the CDR3 is TGTGCCAGCAGCCCCGAAGGGACAGGGACAGATACGCAGTATTTT. Translated: CASSPEGTGTDTQYF.

The sample holds a few counts of this clone. The chain uses TRBV2 and TRBJ2-7; D unresolved. CDR1 is SNHLY, CDR2 FYNNEI, per germline. The CDR3 covers 14 residues. The germline V and J ends were trimmed by 2 bases and 0 bases, with 8 bases remaining between them. The CDR3 loop is CASSETVHSYEQYF. CDR3 nucleotide sequence: TGTGCCAGCAGTGAAACGGTGCACTCCTACGAGCAGTACTTC.

The genes are TRBV6-5 and TRBJ2-2; 9 positions match TRBD1. The CDR3 sequence is 14 residues long. J lost 4 bases, V lost 6 bases, and 3 bases had no gene match. The germline V gene has CDR1 MNHEY and CDR2 SVGAGI. Here the CDR3 DNA reads TGTGCCAGCAGGGACAGGGGAGGCACCGGGGAGCTGTTTTTT. This gives the protein CASRDRGGTGELFF.

This chain's CDR3 is CASGDRGGGQQPQHF. CDR3 coding DNA: TGTGCTAGTGGGGACAGGGGAGGGGGCCAGCAGCCCCAGCATTTT. The V call is TRBV12-5, the J call TRBJ1-5, with 9 positions matching TRBD1. V lost 6 bases to trimming and J lost 7 bases; unmatched junction nucleotides: 10. Germline loops: CDR1 LGHNT, CDR2 FRNRAP. The CDR3 spans 15 residues.

The V and J genes are TRBV11-3 and TRBJ2-5, with TRBD1 identical over 8 bases. From germline, CDR1 is SGHNT and CDR2 YENEEA. The CDR3 loop spans 13 amino acids. The trim removed 4 bases at V and 3 bases at J, leaving 1 base unmatched. CDR3 residues: CASSSQGEETQYF. The CDR3 bases are TGTGCCAGCAGCTCACAGGGGGAAGAGACCCAGTACTTC.

This chain uses TRBV6-4 with TRBJ2-2; maybe TRBD2 (6 bases). Germline V gene lookup returns CDR1 MRHNA and CDR2 SNTAGT. The V end was cut by 6 bases, the J end by 1 base, with 18 bases between. CDR3 length: 17 amino acids. CDR3 residues: CASRRRPGTENTGELFF. The CDR3 nucleotides are TGTGCCAGCAGACGTCGCCCCGGGACTGAGAACACCGGGGAGCTGTTTTTT.

This chain uses TRBV9 with TRBJ1-2; a possible D gene is TRBD1 (5 bases). The germline V gene encodes CDR1 SGDLS and CDR2 YYNGEE. CDR3 size: 15 residues. Between the trimmed V and J ends, which lost 0 bases and 2 bases, there was a span of 11 bases. The CDR3 DNA is TGTGCCAGCAGCGTAGATAAGGGGCGAAACTATGGCTACACCTTC. This gives the protein CASSVDKGRNYGYTF.

The chain is built from TRBV6-5 and TRBJ1-5; D is ambiguous. The CDR3 consists of 15 residues. V lost 7 bases, J lost 6 bases, and 19 bases lay in between. Germline CDR1 reads MNHEY; CDR2 reads SVGAGI. The CDR3 DNA reads TGTGCCAGCATGACCCCCCGGGAAGGAGGTCAGCCCCAGCATTTT. The encoded protein is CASMTPREGGQPQHF.

The rearrangement uses TRBV28 and TRBJ1-3; no clear D gene. The V gene's germline CDR1 is MDHEN and CDR2 SYDVKM. This CDR3 is built from 17 residues. The ends were cut back, 1 base at V and 0 bases at J, with 13 bases in the middle. Here the CDR3 reads CASSLFGAWNSGNTIYF. DNA for the CDR3: TGTGCCAGCAGTTTATTCGGAGCCTGGAACTCTGGAAACACCATATATTTT.

V and J are TRBV28 and TRBJ2-2; tentative D call: TRBD1 (5 bases). Germline-derived CDR1 and CDR2 are MDHEN and SYDVKM. V was cut by 7 bases and J by 4 bases, with 16 bases left in between. The CDR3 has 15 amino acids. CDR3 sequence reads: CASIARDSFTGELFF. The CDR3 bases are TGTGCCAGCATCGCCAGAGACAGCTTCACCGGGGAGCTGTTTTTT.

The chain recombines TRBV4-1 with TRBJ1-1; D is unclear. Germline V CDR1 and CDR2: MGHRA, YSYEKL. V was pared by 8 bases and J by 3 bases, with 13 bases between. This CDR3 region has 13 residues. The CDR3 spells CASSPRRDTEAFF. The CDR3 nucleotides read TGCGCCAGCTCACCAAGGAGGGACACTGAAGCTTTCTTT.

The chain employs TRBV2 and TRBJ1-6, with D perhaps matching TRBD1 (6 bases). Germline V gene lookup returns CDR1 SNHLY and CDR2 FYNNEI. The length of the CDR3 is 17 residues. The V end was cut by 5 bases, the J end by 8 bases, with 22 bases between. This CDR3 is CASSKRGGQVQDSPLHF. The CDR3 DNA follows: TGTGCCAGCAGTAAAAGGGGGGGCCAAGTACAGGATTCACCCCTCCACTTT.

The V and J genes are TRBV29-1 and TRBJ1-1, with 10 bases that match TRBD1. Unmatched junction bases numbered 3, after V lost 4 bases and J lost 10 bases. Germline values: CDR1 SQVTM, CDR2 ANQGSEA. The CDR3 spans 11 residues. In DNA form, the CDR3 reads TGCAGCGTTGTTGACAGGGGGCCAGCTTTCTTT. Translated: CSVVDRGPAFF.

This clone was picked up one time. The V and J genes are TRBV5-4 and TRBJ1-1, with 8 bases fitting TRBD1. There are 13 residues in the CDR3. After removal of 1 base from V and 7 bases from J, the junction contained 3 bases not matched to a gene. Germline CDR1 and CDR2: SGHNT and YYREEE (reference sequence). Here the CDR3 DNA reads TGTGCCAGCAGCTTGCCACAGGGGGATGAAGCTTTCTTT. Its translation: CASSLPQGDEAFF.

This sequence joins TRBV29-1 and TRBJ1-1; no clear D. This CDR3 contains 10 residues. The V gene's germline CDR1 is SQVTM and CDR2 ANQGSEA. Trimming pared 3 bases from V and 6 bases from J, leaving 5 bases between. DNA of the CDR3: TGCAGCGTTGAGAGGGCTGAAGCTTTCTTT. Its protein product is CSVERAEAFF.

The rearrangement joins TRBV28 to TRBJ1-3, with 9 positions matching TRBD1. Germline assignment: CDR1 MDHEN and CDR2 SYDVKM. CDR3 length: 15 amino acids. The ends lost 1 base at V and 4 bases at J; junction bases unmatched: 2. The CDR3 sequence: CASSLSGTGGNTIYF. The CDR3 DNA reads TGTGCCAGCAGTTTATCCGGGACAGGGGGAAACACCATATATTTT.

The CDR3 is CASSSRTSGGFSYEQYF. CDR3 sequence (DNA): TGTGCCAGCAGCTCAAGGACTAGCGGGGGATTCTCCTACGAGCAGTACTTC. J is TRBJ2-7 and V is TRBV7-2, with 13 bases aligning to TRBD2. CDR1 is SGHTA, CDR2 FQGNSA, per germline. Losses at the gene ends were 4 bases for V and 0 bases for J; bases not matched to a gene: 6. The CDR3 consists of 17 residues.

The chain uses TRBV12-3 or TRBV12-4 and TRBJ1-1; D may be TRBD1 (6 bases). Trimming stripped 1 base from V and 7 bases from J, with 7 bases between. The CDR3 has 12 residues. CDR3 amino acids: CASSLVGGEAFF. CDR3 coding DNA: TGTGCCAGCAGTTTAGTAGGGGGTGAAGCTTTCTTT.

The CDR3 protein is CASGWESYEQYF. The CDR3 region has the DNA TGTGCCTCCGGATGGGAGTCCTACGAGCAGTACTTC. V usage is TRBV28 and J usage is TRBJ2-7, with a possible D match to TRBD2 (5 bases). V was trimmed by 11 bases and J by 1 base, leaving 12 bases between them. This CDR3 region has 12 residues. CDR1 and CDR2 (germline): MDHEN, SYDVKM.

This rearrangement joins TRBV28 to TRBJ2-7, with D tentatively TRBD1 (6 bases). CDR1 MDHEN and CDR2 SYDVKM come from the germline V gene. The CDR3 is 19 residues long. V shed 5 bases and J shed 3 bases, with 29 bases lying between them. The CDR3 DNA follows: TGTGCCAGCAGTCTTGGAAGGGGCAGGGGAATGGGTTTGCGCTACGAGCAGTACTTC. It codes for CASSLGRGRGMGLRYEQYF.

The chain joins TRBV2 to TRBJ2-1; 11 bases are a match to TRBD2. The V segment lost 6 bases and the J segment 6 bases; nucleotides outside the gene matches: 13. Germline V lookup: CDR1 SNHLY, CDR2 FYNNEI. The CDR3 spans 17 residues. The CDR3 reads CASRGGVAGGPTNEQFF. The DNA of the CDR3 is TGTGCCAGCAGGGGGGGAGTAGCGGGAGGGCCTACCAATGAGCAGTTCTTC.